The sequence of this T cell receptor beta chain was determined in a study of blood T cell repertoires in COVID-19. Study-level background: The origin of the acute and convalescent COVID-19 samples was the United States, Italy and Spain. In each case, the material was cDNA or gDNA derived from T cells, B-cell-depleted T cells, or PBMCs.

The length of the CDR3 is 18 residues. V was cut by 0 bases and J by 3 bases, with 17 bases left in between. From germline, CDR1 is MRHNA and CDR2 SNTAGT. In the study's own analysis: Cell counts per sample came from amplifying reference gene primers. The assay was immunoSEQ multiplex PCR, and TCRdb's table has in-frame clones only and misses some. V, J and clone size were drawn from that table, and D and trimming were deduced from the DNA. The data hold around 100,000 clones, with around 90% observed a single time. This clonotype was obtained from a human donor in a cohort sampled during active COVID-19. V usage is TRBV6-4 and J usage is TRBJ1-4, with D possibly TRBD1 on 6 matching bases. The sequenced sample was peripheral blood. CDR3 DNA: TGTGCCAGCAGTGACTCCGACAGGCGTCCCAACTCTAATGAAAAACTGTTTTTT. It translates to CASSDSDRRPNSNEKLFF.